The text below deals with one T cell receptor beta chain. This sample is drawn from a study of blood T cell repertoires in COVID-19. Study information: From the United States, Italy and Spain came samples of acute and convalescent COVID-19. Nucleic acid was either cDNA or gDNA, and it came from T cells, B-cell-depleted T cells, or PBMCs.

In the study's own analysis: By means of reference gene primer amplification, nucleated cell counts were estimated. Sequencing used immunoSEQ multiplex PCR; TCRdb keeps in-frame clones, though not all of them. V, J and clone size are those of that table, while D and trimming were read from the DNA. Seen here are about 300,000 clones, about 83% observed once, and the top ten hold roughly 10%. Germline CDR1 reads ENHRY; CDR2 reads SYGVKD. The CDR3 length is 18 residues. Trimming at V came to 1 base and at J to 4 bases, leaving 12 bases not matched to a gene. This chain links TRBV10-3 with TRBJ2-2; 7 bases agree with TRBD1. The sequencing input was peripheral blood. The receptor's source is a woman aged 50 to 60 who had recovered from COVID-19. The CDR3 loop is CAISELRTGFLSTGELFF. In DNA, the CDR3 is TGTGCCATCAGTGAGTTAAGGACAGGATTCCTTTCCACCGGGGAGCTGTTTTTT.